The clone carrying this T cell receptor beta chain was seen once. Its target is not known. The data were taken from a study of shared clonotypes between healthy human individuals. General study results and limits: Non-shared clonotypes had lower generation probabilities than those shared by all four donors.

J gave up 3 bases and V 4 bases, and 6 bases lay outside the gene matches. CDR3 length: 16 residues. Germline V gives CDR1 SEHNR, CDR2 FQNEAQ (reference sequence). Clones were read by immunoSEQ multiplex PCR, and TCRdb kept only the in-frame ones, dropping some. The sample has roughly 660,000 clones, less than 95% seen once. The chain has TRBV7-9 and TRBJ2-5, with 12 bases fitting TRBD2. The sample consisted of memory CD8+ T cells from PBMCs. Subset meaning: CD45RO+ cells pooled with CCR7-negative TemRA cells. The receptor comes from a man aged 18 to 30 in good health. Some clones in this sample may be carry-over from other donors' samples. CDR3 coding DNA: TGTGCCAGCAGCTCACGACTAGCGGGGGAGGAAGAGACCCAGTACTTC. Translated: CASSSRLAGEEETQYF.